A selection of T cell receptor beta chains follows, all from one sample in a study. TCRdb processed the 5' RACE reads anew with MiXCR; each CDR3 protein has one entry. The table includes tens of thousands of distinct CDR3 sequences, about 26% detected once. The sequenced material came from tumor-infiltrating Tregs sorted from the breast tumor. Receptors were obtained from a female donor with breast cancer. CDR3s include the opening cysteine and the closing phenylalanine or tryptophan. Each record gives: V gene, D gene, J gene, clone size, CDR3 DNA, CDR3 protein. A D gene is named only where the DNA matches it firmly. A row's size may be missing; if present it is once, few, many or a size class.

TRBV20-1	NA	TRBJ1-5	NA	TGCAGTGCTAGAGATCCTGGTTCCCTCAATCAGCCCCAGCATTTT	CSARDPGSLNQPQHF
TRBV20-1	NA	TRBJ2-1	NA	TGCAGTGCTAGAGTCGGCTACAATGAGCAGTTCTTC	CSARVGYNEQFF
TRBV7-2	NA	TRBJ2-7	many	TGTGCCAGCGGACTACCCTCCTACGAGCAGTACTTC	CASGLPSYEQYF
TRBV5-1	NA	TRBJ2-1	many	TGCGCCAGCAGCTTGGGGTTGAACAATGAGCAGTTCTTC	CASSLGLNNEQFF
TRBV4-1	NA	TRBJ1-1	NA	TGCGCCAGCAGCCAAAAAGGTTTGTCGGTGAACACTGAAGCTTTCTTT	CASSQKGLSVNTEAFF
TRBV7-9	TRBD2	TRBJ2-1	NA	TGTGCCAGCAATCGGGTAGCGGGGCCCGCTTTGGATGAGCAGTTCTTC	CASNRVAGPALDEQFF
TRBV20-1	NA	TRBJ2-4	NA	TGCAGTGCTACCGGACAGTTCTTAGCCAAAAACATTCAGTACTTC	CSATGQFLAKNIQYF
TRBV20-1	NA	TRBJ2-1	many	TGCAGTGCTAGAGATTTAGAGGGCCCCGGTTACTCCTACAATGAGCAGTTCTTC	CSARDLEGPGYSYNEQFF
TRBV20-1	NA	TRBJ1-5	NA	TGCAGTGTCGCGACAAGGACGGGAAGCAATCAGCCCCAGCATTTT	CSVATRTGSNQPQHF
TRBV7-2	TRBD1	TRBJ2-5	few	TGTGCCAGCAGCCTCGGGACAGGATGGGGGGAGACCCAGTACTTC	CASSLGTGWGETQYF
TRBV12-3/TRBV12-4	NA	TRBJ2-3	NA	TGTGCCAGCAGGGCCCAGGGGTTGGGCACAGATACGCAGTATTTT	CASRAQGLGTDTQYF
TRBV9	TRBD1	TRBJ1-2	few	TGTGCCAGCAGCGTAGCCGGACAGGGAAACTATGGCTACACCTTC	CASSVAGQGNYGYTF
TRBV7-2	NA	TRBJ1-2	few	TGTGCCAGCAGCGGGGCCCAGGGGAACTATGGCTACACCTTC	CASSGAQGNYGYTF
TRBV6-1	NA	TRBJ2-2	few	TGTGCCAGCAGTGAAGTTCCGACAGGTCTCCCCGGGGAGCTGTTTTTT	CASSEVPTGLPGELFF
TRBV6-5	NA	TRBJ1-5	NA	TGTGCCAGCAGCATGACAAACGGCAATCAGCCCCAGCATTTT	CASSMTNGNQPQHF
TRBV2	NA	TRBJ2-5	NA	TGTGCCAGCAGTCACAACTCGGGGGAGGCAGAGACCCAGTACTTC	CASSHNSGEAETQYF
TRBV7-2	TRBD1	TRBJ2-1	NA	TGTGCCAGCAGCCGGGACAGGGGCTCCTACAATGAGCAGTTCTTC	CASSRDRGSYNEQFF
TRBV3-1	NA	TRBJ1-6	NA	TGTGCCAGCGGGGGAGTTTTGGGTTCACCCCTCCACTTT	CASGGVLGSPLHF
TRBV6-1	NA	TRBJ1-6	NA	TGTGCCAGCAGTACAAACAGGGAATCACCCCTCCACTTT	CASSTNRESPLHF
TRBV29-1	NA	TRBJ1-2	NA	TGCAGCGTTGAATCACAGGGCGCCGGCTACACCTTC	CSVESQGAGYTF
TRBV5-1	TRBD1	TRBJ2-3	NA	TGCGCCGGCAGCTTGGCCGACAGGGACACAGATACGCAGTATTTT	CAGSLADRDTDTQYF
TRBV11-3	NA	TRBJ1-6	NA	TGTGCCAGCAGCTTAGAAATGGGTTCACCCCTCCACTTT	CASSLEMGSPLHF
TRBV7-2	NA	TRBJ2-3	few	TGTGCCAGCAGCTTCCGGCTCGGGTCAGATACGCAGTATTTT	CASSFRLGSDTQYF
TRBV5-1	NA	TRBJ2-3	few	TGCGCCAGCAGCTTGGCCGGACAACTAAGCACAGATACGCAGTATTTT	CASSLAGQLSTDTQYF
TRBV5-1	TRBD2	TRBJ2-5	many	TGCGCCAGCAGCGGGACTAGCGGGAGCGCGGAGACCCAGTACTTC	CASSGTSGSAETQYF
TRBV7-2	NA	TRBJ2-3	few	TGTGCCAGCAGCTTTGTACCCCAGGGGGGGGGAGATACGCAGTATTTT	CASSFVPQGGGDTQYF